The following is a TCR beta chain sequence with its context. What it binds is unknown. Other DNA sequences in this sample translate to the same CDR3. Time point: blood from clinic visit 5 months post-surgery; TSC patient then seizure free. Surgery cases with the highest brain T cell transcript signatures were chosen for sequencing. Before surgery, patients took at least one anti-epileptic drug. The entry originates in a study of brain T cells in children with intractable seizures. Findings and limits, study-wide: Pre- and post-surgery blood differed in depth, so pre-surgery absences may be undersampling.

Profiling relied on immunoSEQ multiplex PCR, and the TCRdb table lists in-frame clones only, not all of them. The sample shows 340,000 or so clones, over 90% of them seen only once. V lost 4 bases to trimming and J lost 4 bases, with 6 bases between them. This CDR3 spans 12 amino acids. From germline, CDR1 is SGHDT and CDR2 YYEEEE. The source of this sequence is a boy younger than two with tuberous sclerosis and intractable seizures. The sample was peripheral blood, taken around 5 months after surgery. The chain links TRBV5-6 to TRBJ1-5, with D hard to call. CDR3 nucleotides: TGTGCCAGCAGCCTGGGTAATCAGCCCCAGCATTTT. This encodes CASSLGNQPQHF.